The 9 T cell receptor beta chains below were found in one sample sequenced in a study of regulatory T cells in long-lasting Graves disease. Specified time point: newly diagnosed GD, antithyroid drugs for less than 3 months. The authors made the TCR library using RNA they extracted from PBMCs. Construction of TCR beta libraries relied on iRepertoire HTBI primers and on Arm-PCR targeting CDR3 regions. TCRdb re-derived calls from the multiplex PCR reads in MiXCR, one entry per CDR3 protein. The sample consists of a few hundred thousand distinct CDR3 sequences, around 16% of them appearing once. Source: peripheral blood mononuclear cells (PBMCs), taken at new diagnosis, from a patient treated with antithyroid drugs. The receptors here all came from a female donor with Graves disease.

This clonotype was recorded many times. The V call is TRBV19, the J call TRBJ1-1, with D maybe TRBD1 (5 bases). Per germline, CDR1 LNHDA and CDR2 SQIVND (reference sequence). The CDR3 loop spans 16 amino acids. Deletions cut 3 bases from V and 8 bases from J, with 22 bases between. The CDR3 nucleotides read TGTGCCAGTAGTATCATCCGAGGGACCGGGAACGGGGAAGCTTTCTTT. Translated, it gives CASSIIRGTGNGEAFF.

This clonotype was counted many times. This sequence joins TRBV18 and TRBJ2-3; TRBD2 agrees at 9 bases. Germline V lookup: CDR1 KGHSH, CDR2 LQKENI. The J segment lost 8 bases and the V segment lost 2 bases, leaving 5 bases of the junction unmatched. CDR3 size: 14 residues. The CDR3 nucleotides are TGTGCCAGCTCACCAAACCAAGCGGGAGGTACGCAGTATTTT. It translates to CASSPNQAGGTQYF.

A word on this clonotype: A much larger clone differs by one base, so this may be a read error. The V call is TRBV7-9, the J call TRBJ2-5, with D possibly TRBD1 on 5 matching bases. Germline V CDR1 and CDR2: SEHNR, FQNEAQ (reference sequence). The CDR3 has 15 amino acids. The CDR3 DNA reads TGCGCCAGCAGCCAAGAATGGCACAGGATAGATAGCCAGTACTTC. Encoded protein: CASSQEWHRIDSQYF.

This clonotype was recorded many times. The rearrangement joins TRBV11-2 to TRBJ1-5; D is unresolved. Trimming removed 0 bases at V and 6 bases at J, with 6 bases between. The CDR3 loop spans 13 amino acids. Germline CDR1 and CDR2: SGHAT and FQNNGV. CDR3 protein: CASSLEFAQPQHF. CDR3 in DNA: TGTGCCAGCAGCTTAGAGTTTGCTCAGCCCCAGCATTTT.

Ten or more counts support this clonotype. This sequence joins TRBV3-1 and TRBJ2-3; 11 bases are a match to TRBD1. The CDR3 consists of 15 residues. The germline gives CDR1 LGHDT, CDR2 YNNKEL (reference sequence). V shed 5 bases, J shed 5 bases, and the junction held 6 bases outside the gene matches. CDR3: CASSEGQGAGDTQYF. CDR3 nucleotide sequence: TGTGCCAGCAGCGAAGGACAGGGGGCCGGAGATACGCAGTATTTT.

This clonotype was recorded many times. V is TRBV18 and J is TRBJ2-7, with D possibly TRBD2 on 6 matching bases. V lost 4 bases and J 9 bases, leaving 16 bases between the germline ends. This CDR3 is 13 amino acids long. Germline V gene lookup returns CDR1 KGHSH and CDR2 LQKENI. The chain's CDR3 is CASSQGTARRQYF. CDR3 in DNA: TGTGCCAGCTCACAAGGGACTGCACGAAGGCAGTACTTC.

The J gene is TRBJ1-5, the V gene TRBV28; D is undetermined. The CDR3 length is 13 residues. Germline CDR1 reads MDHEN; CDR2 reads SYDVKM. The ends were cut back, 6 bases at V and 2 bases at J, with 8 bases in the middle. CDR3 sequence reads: CASSLPGNQPQHF. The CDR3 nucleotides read TGTGCCAGCAGCCTTCCTGGCAATCAGCCCCAGCATTTT. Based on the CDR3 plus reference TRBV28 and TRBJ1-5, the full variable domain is DVKVTQSSRYLVKRTGEKVFLECVQDMDHENMFWYRQDPGLGLRLIYFSYDVKMKEKGDIPEGYSVSREKKERFSLILESASTNQTSMYLCASSLPGNQPQHFGDGTRLSIL.

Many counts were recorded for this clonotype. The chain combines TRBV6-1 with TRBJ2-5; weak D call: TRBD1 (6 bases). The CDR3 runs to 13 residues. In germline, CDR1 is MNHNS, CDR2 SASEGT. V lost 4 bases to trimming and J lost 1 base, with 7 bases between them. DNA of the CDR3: TGTGCCAGCAGTGGGGACATCCAAGAGACCCAGTACTTC. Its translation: CASSGDIQETQYF.

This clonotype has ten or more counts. The CDR3 sequence: CAISESVQGAVYEQYF. The DNA for the CDR3 is TGTGCCATCAGTGAGTCGGTACAGGGGGCCGTCTACGAGCAGTACTTC. The chain is built from TRBV10-3 and TRBJ2-7; 9 bases match TRBD1. J was trimmed by 3 bases and V by 0 bases; bases with no gene match: 6. Germline V gene data show CDR1 as ENHRY and CDR2 as SYGVKD. The CDR3 is 16 amino acids.